The clone carrying this T cell receptor (beta chain) was seen a few times. Its antigen is not known. This sample was included in a study of metastatic and nonmetastatic thyroid tumors. Overall study: Patients with malignant and benign thyroid disease provided blood and tumor or nodule tissue, whose repertoires were compared. The study's findings and limits: Reportedly, malignant thyroid tumors had significantly higher TCR beta diversity than benign nodules, in blood and tumor.

Every patient underwent thyroid surgery untreated. Per the original data handling: It was from CDR3 differences across clinicopathological groups that a distant-metastasis classifier for papillary thyroid cancer was built. With MiXCR, TCRdb reprocessed the PCR reads. The V and J calls reflect TCRdb's pipeline rather than the authors' work. The table shows some 23,000 clones, with approximately 22% occurring only once. V lost 1 base to trimming and J lost 2 bases; unmatched junction nucleotides: 5. Germline loops: CDR1 SGHVS, CDR2 FQNEAQ. The CDR3 is 16 amino acids. The sequenced sample was tumor tissue. The TCR originated in a female donor with papillary thyroid cancer or a benign thyroid nodule (not recorded which). Some clones in this sample may be carry-over from other donors' samples. The J gene is TRBJ2-7, the V gene TRBV7-8, with 10 bases matching TRBD1. CDR3 protein: CASSLGGQGWTYEQYF. The CDR3 DNA reads as TGTGCCAGCAGCTTAGGGGGACAGGGGTGGACCTACGAGCAGTACTTC.